One sample yielded the 29 T cell receptor beta chains listed below, sequenced in a study of T cell repertoires in cytomegalovirus infection. No cognate antigen is known for these TCRs. TCRdb reprocessed the reads via MiXCR and lists one record per CDR3 protein. In the table there are 550,000 to 850,000 distinct CDR3 sequences, roughly a third of which are singletons. Source: cultured PBMCs, taken from culture after CMV antigen stimulation. All receptors derive from a human donor in good health (CMV status not recorded). Some clones in this sample may be carry-over from other donors' samples.

The J gene is TRBJ2-5, the V gene TRBV12-3 or TRBV12-4, with 10 positions matching TRBD2. V shed 3 bases and J 1 base; nucleotides not matched to a gene: 8. The CDR3 is 17 amino acids. In nucleotides, the CDR3 is TGTGCCAGCAGTTTCGGTGGACTAGCGGAGACCCAAGAGACCCAGTACTTC. This codes for CASSFGGLAETQETQYF.

J is TRBJ1-1 and V is TRBV20-1, with D tentatively TRBD1 (5 bases). CDR3 size: 12 residues. V was trimmed by 6 bases and J by 6 bases, leaving 14 bases between them. Germline CDR1 and CDR2: DFQATT and SNEGSKA (reference sequence). CDR3 amino acids: CSAPQVQAEAFF. DNA for the CDR3: TGCAGTGCCCCCCAGGTACAGGCTGAAGCTTTCTTT.

Many counts were recorded for this clonotype. The chain employs TRBV7-2 and TRBJ1-6; 7 nucleotides line up with TRBD1. The CDR3 length is 15 residues. V lost 5 bases to trimming and J lost 3 bases; unmatched junction nucleotides: 4. Germline V lookup: CDR1 SGHTA, CDR2 FQGNSA. CDR3 residues: CASSIRDSYNSPLHF. The CDR3 DNA reads as TGTGCCAGCAGCATCCGGGACAGCTATAATTCACCCCTCCACTTT.

The chain has TRBV6-2 or TRBV6-3 and TRBJ2-6, with 7 bases matching TRBD1. The CDR3 has 17 residues. Germline CDR1 is MNHEY and CDR2 is SVGEGT. Trimming at V came to 7 bases and at J to 4 bases, leaving 13 bases not matched to a gene. CDR3: CASNLDRVVDGANVLTF. As DNA, the CDR3 is TGTGCCAGCAACTTAGACAGGGTAGTCGACGGGGCCAACGTCCTGACTTTC.

The rearrangement uses TRBV2 and TRBJ2-5, with 10 bases fitting TRBD1. This CDR3 has 14 amino acids. The germline V gene encodes CDR1 SNHLY and CDR2 FYNNEI. The junction had 4 bases not matched to a gene; V was cut back by 4 bases and J by 5 bases. CDR3 nucleotide sequence: TGTGCCAGCAGTGTACGGGACAGGGGTGAGACCCAGTACTTC. This encodes CASSVRDRGETQYF.

A few counts support this clonotype. The chain has TRBV20-1 and TRBJ2-1; 7 nucleotides line up with TRBD2. CDR1 is DFQATT, CDR2 SNEGSKA, per germline (reference sequence). V trimming: 1 base; J trimming: 5 bases; junction bases outside the gene matches: 11. The CDR3 is 16 residues long. CDR3 protein: CSARAVRASGNNEQFF. The CDR3 region has the DNA TGCAGTGCTAGAGCGGTCCGTGCTAGCGGAAACAATGAGCAGTTCTTC.

This chain joins TRBV12-3 or TRBV12-4 and TRBJ2-2; possible D gene TRBD2, 5 bases. Trimming took 5 bases from V and 1 from J, leaving 20 bases between them. CDR3 length: 18 amino acids. In nucleotides, the CDR3 is TGTGCCAGCAGTGTACACCGGGATAGACTTCTGAACACCGGGGAGCTGTTTTTT. Protein sequence: CASSVHRDRLLNTGELFF.

The CDR3: CASSIQQGNTEAFF. CDR3 nucleotides: TGCGCCAGCAGCATTCAACAGGGGAACACTGAAGCTTTCTTT. The chain has TRBV5-1 and TRBJ1-1, with D perhaps TRBD1 (6 bases). The CDR3 is made up of 14 amino acids. Trimming pared 4 bases from V and 1 base from J, leaving 11 bases between. Germline V gene lookup returns CDR1 SGHRS and CDR2 YFSETQ.

The genes are TRBV4-3 and TRBJ2-5, with TRBD2 matching over 9 bases. The CDR3 has 16 residues. The junction had 10 bases not matched to a gene; V was cut back by 3 bases and J by 5 bases. CDR1 is LGHNA, CDR2 YSLEER, per germline. CDR3 sequence (DNA): TGCGCCAGCAGCCAGGCGACTAGCGGAGAGGGGGAGACCCAGTACTTC. Translating gives CASSQATSGEGETQYF.

This clonotype has a handful of counts. V is TRBV2 and J is TRBJ1-3; D gene ambiguous. CDR1 and CDR2 from the germline V gene are SNHLY and FYNNEI. Trimming shortened V by 8 bases and J by 0 bases, and 11 bases separated the two germline ends. The CDR3 is 14 amino acids. The CDR3 DNA reads as TGTGCCAGCGAAAGAGGACGCTCTGGAAACACCATATATTTT. Protein sequence: CASERGRSGNTIYF.

The chain employs TRBV20-1 and TRBJ2-3, with 13 bases aligning to TRBD2. With 4 bases clipped from V and 2 bases from J, the junction kept 15 bases outside the gene matches. Germline V gene lookup returns CDR1 DFQATT and CDR2 SNEGSKA (reference sequence). The CDR3 consists of 19 residues. CDR3 sequence: CSATRLAGGVTLPTDTQYF. The CDR3 DNA is TGCAGTGCTACCCGACTAGCGGGGGGCGTTACCCTTCCCACAGATACGCAGTATTTT.

The rearrangement joins TRBV2 to TRBJ2-2; 10 nucleotides align to TRBD1. Trimming at V came to 4 bases and at J to 5 bases, leaving 1 base not matched to a gene. The CDR3 length is 14 residues. The V gene's germline CDR1 is SNHLY and CDR2 FYNNEI. The CDR3 reads CASSGQGATGELFF. CDR3 bases: TGTGCCAGCAGTGGACAGGGGGCGACCGGGGAGCTGTTTTTT.

The CDR3 loop is CASSSSAGTGNGYTF. The CDR3, as DNA: TGTGCCAGCAGCTCCTCCGCCGGGACCGGTAATGGCTACACCTTC. The chain couples TRBV11-2 to TRBJ1-2, with D tentatively TRBD1 (5 bases). Trimming removed 4 bases at V and 6 bases at J, with 18 bases between. The germline gives CDR1 SGHAT, CDR2 FQNNGV. The CDR3 extends over 15 amino acids.

The chain couples TRBV24-1 to TRBJ2-1; 9 positions agree with TRBD2. This CDR3 is built from 14 residues. With 6 bases clipped from V and 6 bases from J, the junction kept 5 bases outside the gene matches. Germline CDR1 is KGHDR and CDR2 is SFDVKD. CDR3 in amino acids: CATSRASGTNEQFF. The CDR3 bases are TGTGCCACCAGTCGGGCTAGCGGGACCAATGAGCAGTTCTTC.

This sequence joins TRBV12-3 or TRBV12-4 and TRBJ2-3; D gene uncertain. Trimming took 8 bases from V and 6 from J, leaving 9 bases between them. This CDR3 region has 11 residues. The DNA of the CDR3 is TGTGCCAGCGCCGTTGAGGATACGCAGTATTTT. Encoded protein: CASAVEDTQYF.

The gene calls are TRBV18 and TRBJ2-1, with 8 nucleotides matching TRBD2. V was pared by 6 bases and J by 6 bases, with 7 bases of the junction left unmatched. The CDR3 has 14 residues. CDR1 and CDR2 (germline): KGHSH, LQKENI. CDR3 region: CASSPGLGFNEQFF. CDR3 DNA: TGTGCCAGCTCCCCGGGACTAGGTTTCAATGAGCAGTTCTTC.

The chain couples TRBV28 to TRBJ1-1; the D is unclear. The germline V and J ends were trimmed by 2 bases and 1 base, with 17 bases remaining between them. Germline V gene data show CDR1 as MDHEN and CDR2 as SYDVKM. The CDR3 length is 17 residues. CDR3 region: CASSLRAFQRANTEAFF. DNA for the CDR3: TGTGCCAGCAGTTTAAGGGCCTTCCAAAGGGCGAACACTGAAGCTTTCTTT.

This sequence joins TRBV29-1 and TRBJ2-3, with D unclear. V was pared by 6 bases and J by 0 bases, with 16 bases between. The CDR3 length is 15 residues. The germline V gene has CDR1 SQVTM and CDR2 ANQGSEA. The CDR3 DNA follows: TGCAGCGTCCAAGATACTCTGACTAGCACAGATACGCAGTATTTT. It yields the protein CSVQDTLTSTDTQYF.

This clonotype turned up a few times. V gene TRBV7-2 combines with J gene TRBJ2-2, with TRBD2 identical over 11 bases. Germline V gives CDR1 SGHTA, CDR2 FQGNSA. This CDR3 has 17 residues. The trim removed 5 bases at V and 0 bases at J, leaving 5 bases unmatched. CDR3 bases: TGTGCCAGCAGCCCTAGCGGGGGGCCTCCGAACACCGGGGAGCTGTTTTTT. It specifies CASSPSGGPPNTGELFF. The whole variable domain, filled in from reference TRBV7-2 and TRBJ2-2, reads GAGVSQSPSNKVTEKGKDVELRCDPISGHTALYWYRQSLGQGLEFLIYFQGNSAPDKSGLPSDRFSAERTGGSVSTLTIQRTQQEDSAVYLCASSPSGGPPNTGELFFGEGSRLTVL.

The chain combines TRBV2 with TRBJ1-1, with TRBD1 as a possible D gene (5 bases). Trimming cost V 6 bases and J 11 bases, with 19 bases left between them. Germline V gives CDR1 SNHLY, CDR2 FYNNEI. The CDR3 totals 13 residues. Here the CDR3 reads CASSDYGAAGAFF. In DNA form, the CDR3 reads TGTGCCAGCAGCGACTATGGGGCGGCGGGGGCTTTCTTT.

This clonotype occurred a few times. CDR3 amino acids: CASSLRENIQYF. The CDR3 DNA follows: TGTGCCAGCAGTTTGAGGGAAAACATTCAGTACTTC. The chain couples TRBV28 to TRBJ2-4; D may be TRBD2 (5 bases). The V gene's germline CDR1 is MDHEN and CDR2 SYDVKM. The CDR3 runs to 12 residues. V was cut by 3 bases and J by 5 bases, with 5 bases left in between. The entire variable domain, with the rest obtained from reference TRBV28 and TRBJ2-4, is as follows: DVKVTQSSRYLVKRTGEKVFLECVQDMDHENMFWYRQDPGLGLRLIYFSYDVKMKEKGDIPEGYSVSREKKERFSLILESASTNQTSMYLCASSLRENIQYFGAGTRLSVL.

Only a few counts were recorded for this clonotype. The V and J genes are TRBV20-1 and TRBJ1-1, with TRBD1 identical over 9 bases. Trimming at V came to 6 bases and at J to 1 base, leaving 6 bases not matched to a gene. The CDR3 length is 14 residues. CDR1 is DFQATT, CDR2 SNEGSKA, per germline (reference sequence). As DNA, the CDR3 is TGCAGTGCCCTACAGGGGGCGCGGAACACTGAAGCTTTCTTT. Translated, it gives CSALQGARNTEAFF.

This clonotype was counted a few times. Germline is not matched at one junction end, which may reflect a read error. V gene TRBV11-2 combines with J gene TRBJ1-4; D is unclear. This CDR3 spans 13 amino acids. Per the germline V gene, CDR1 is SGHAT and CDR2 is FQNNGV. CDR3 nucleotide sequence: TGTGCCAGCAGCTTAGATAGGTTGGAGGGTCAGATTTTT. Translation gives CASSLDRLEGQIF.

The rearrangement links TRBV6-5 to TRBJ2-4, with 8 bases matching TRBD2. Germline V CDR1 and CDR2: MNHEY, SVGAGI. Germline trimming cut 3 bases from V and 10 bases from J; bases unmatched to any gene: 17. The CDR3 loop spans 17 amino acids. The CDR3 here is CASSYGSWGTSGYIQYF. The CDR3 DNA reads as TGTGCCAGCAGTTATGGGAGTTGGGGAACTAGCGGTTATATTCAGTACTTC.

V usage is TRBV5-1 and J usage is TRBJ2-7, with 7 positions matching TRBD2. The CDR3 length is 16 residues. Germline loops: CDR1 SGHRS, CDR2 YFSETQ. Trimming removed 2 bases from V and 0 bases from J; junction bases left unmatched: 8. The CDR3 nucleotides are TGCGCCAGCAGCTTCTACTCGCGGGGGAGCTCCTACGAGCAGTACTTC. It specifies CASSFYSRGSSYEQYF. The variable domain in full, completed from reference TRBV5-1 and TRBJ2-7, reads KAGVTQTPRYLIKTRGQQVTLSCSPISGHRSVSWYQQTPGQGLQFLFEYFSETQRNKGNFPGRFSGRQFSNSRSEMNVSTLELGDSALYLCASSFYSRGSSYEQYFGPGTRLTVT.

The V and J genes are TRBV11-2 and TRBJ2-7, with 7 bases that match TRBD2. V was pared by 4 bases and J by 3 bases, with 12 bases of the junction left unmatched. This CDR3 is built from 16 residues. Germline loops: CDR1 SGHAT, CDR2 FQNNGV. CDR3 in amino acids: CASSSFKAGVDYEQYF. CDR3 nucleotides: TGTGCCAGCAGCTCATTCAAGGCGGGAGTAGACTACGAGCAGTACTTC. The full variable domain, completed using reference TRBV11-2 and TRBJ2-7, is EAGVAQSPRYKIIEKRQSVAFWCNPISGHATLYWYQQILGQGPKLLIQFQNNGVVDDSQLPKDRFSAERLKGVDSTLKIQPAKLEDSAVYLCASSSFKAGVDYEQYFGPGTRLTVT.

This clonotype has a count of ten or more. This chain uses TRBV2 with TRBJ2-1; no definite D call. The CDR3 totals 11 residues. The germline V and J ends were trimmed by 2 bases and 7 bases, with 3 bases remaining between them. The germline V gene encodes CDR1 SNHLY and CDR2 FYNNEI. The CDR3 region is CASSENNEQFF. DNA of the CDR3: TGTGCCAGCAGTGAAAATAATGAGCAGTTCTTC.

There are a few counts of this clonotype. V and J are TRBV7-6 and TRBJ2-7; maybe TRBD2 (7 bases). The CDR3 contains 16 residues. The ends were cut back, 1 base at V and 6 bases at J, with 19 bases in the middle. Germline V gene data show CDR1 as SGHVS and CDR2 as FNYEAQ. The CDR3 here is CASSLGFGGGGFEQYF. The CDR3 DNA sequence: TGTGCCAGCAGCTTAGGGTTTGGGGGGGGCGGCTTCGAGCAGTACTTC. The full variable domain, rest sourced from reference TRBV7-6 and TRBJ2-7, is GAGVSQSPRYKVTKRGQDVALRCDPISGHVSLYWYRQALGQGPEFLTYFNYEAQQDKSGLPNDRFSAERPEGSISTLTIQRTEQRDSAMYRCASSLGFGGGGFEQYFGPGTRLTVT.

This clonotype has more than one count but fewer than ten. The chain couples TRBV6-1 to TRBJ2-6; D may be TRBD1 (5 bases). The CDR3 covers 17 residues. The germline V gene has CDR1 MNHNS and CDR2 SASEGT. The V end lost 6 bases, the J end lost 2 bases, and 17 bases lay between the germline ends. DNA for the CDR3: TGTGCCAGCAGCCCGGTTGTGGGGCAGGCTGGGGCCAACGTCCTGACTTTC. It yields the protein CASSPVVGQAGANVLTF.